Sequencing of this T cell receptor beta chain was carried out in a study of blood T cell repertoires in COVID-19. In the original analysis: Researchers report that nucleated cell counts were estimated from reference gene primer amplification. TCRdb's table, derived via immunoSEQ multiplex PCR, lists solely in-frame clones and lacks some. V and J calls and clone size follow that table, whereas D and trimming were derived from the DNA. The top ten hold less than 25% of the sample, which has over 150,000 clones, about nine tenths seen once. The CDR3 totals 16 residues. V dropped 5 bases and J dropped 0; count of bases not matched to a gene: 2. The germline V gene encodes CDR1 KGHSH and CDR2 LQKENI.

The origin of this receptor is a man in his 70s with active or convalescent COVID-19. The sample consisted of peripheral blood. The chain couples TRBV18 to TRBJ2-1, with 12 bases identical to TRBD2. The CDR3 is CASSTSGRSSYNEQFF. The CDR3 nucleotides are TGTGCCAGCTCAACTAGCGGGAGGAGCTCCTACAATGAGCAGTTCTTC.